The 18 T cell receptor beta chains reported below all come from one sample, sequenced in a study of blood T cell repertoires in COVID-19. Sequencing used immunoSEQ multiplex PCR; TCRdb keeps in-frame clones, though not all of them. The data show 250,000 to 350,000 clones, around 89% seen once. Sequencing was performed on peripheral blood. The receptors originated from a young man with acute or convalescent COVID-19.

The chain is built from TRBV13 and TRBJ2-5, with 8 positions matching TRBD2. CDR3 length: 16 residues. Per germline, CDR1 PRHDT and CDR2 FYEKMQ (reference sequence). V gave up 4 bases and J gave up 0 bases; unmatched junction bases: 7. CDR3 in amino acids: CASSSYNSGDQETQYF. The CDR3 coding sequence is TGTGCCAGCAGCTCATATAATAGCGGGGACCAAGAGACCCAGTACTTC.

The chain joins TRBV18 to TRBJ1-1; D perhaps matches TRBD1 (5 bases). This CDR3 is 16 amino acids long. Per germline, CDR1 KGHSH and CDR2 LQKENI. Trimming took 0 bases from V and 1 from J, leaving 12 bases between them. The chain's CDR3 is CASSPPGGLGNTEAFF. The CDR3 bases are TGTGCCAGCTCACCACCGGGGGGATTGGGGAACACTGAAGCTTTCTTT.

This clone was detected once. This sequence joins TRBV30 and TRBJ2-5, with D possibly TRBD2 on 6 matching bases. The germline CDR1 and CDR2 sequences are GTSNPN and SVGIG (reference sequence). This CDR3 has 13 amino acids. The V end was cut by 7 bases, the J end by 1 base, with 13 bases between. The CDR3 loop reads CASSRGSQETQYF. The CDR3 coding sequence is TGTGCCTCTTCCCGGGGGAGCCAAGAGACCCAGTACTTC.

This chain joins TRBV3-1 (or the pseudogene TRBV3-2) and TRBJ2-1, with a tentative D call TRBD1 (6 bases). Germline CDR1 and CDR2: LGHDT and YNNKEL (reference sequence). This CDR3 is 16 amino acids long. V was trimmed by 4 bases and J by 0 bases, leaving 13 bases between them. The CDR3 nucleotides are TGTGCCAGCAGCCTATCACAGGGCGGCTCCTACAATGAGCAGTTCTTC. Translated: CASSLSQGGSYNEQFF.

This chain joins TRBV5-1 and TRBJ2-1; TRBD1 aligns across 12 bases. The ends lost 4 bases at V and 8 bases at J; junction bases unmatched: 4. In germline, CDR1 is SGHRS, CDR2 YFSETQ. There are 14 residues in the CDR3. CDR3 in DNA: TGCGCCAGCAGCCGGGACAGGGGGCTAGATGAGCAGTTCTTC. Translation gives CASSRDRGLDEQFF.

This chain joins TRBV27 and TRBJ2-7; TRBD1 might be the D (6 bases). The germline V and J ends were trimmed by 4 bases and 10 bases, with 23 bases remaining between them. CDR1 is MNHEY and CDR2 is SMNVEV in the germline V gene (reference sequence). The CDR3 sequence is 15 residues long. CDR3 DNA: TGTGCCAGCAGTTCCTCCCGACTGACAGGTACTAAACAGTACTTC. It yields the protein CASSSSRLTGTKQYF.

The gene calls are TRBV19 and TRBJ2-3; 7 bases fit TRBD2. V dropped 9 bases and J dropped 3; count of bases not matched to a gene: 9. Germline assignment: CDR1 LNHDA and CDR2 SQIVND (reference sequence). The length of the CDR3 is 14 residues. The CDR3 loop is CASSPSGKTDTQYF. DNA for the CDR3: TGTGCCAGCTCTCCCAGCGGGAAGACAGATACGCAGTATTTT.

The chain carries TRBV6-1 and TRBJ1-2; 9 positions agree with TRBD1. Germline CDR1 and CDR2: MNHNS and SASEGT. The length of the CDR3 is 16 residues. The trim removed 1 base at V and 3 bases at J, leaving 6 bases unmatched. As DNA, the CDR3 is TGTGCCAGCAGTGAAGAACAGGGGGCGGATCACTATGGCTACACCTTC. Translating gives CASSEEQGADHYGYTF.

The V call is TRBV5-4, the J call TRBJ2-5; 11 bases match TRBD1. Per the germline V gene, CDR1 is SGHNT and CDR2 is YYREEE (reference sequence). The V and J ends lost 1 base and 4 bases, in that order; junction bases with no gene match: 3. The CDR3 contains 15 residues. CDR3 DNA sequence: TGTGCCAGCAGCTTGAGGACAGGGGGCCGAGAGACCCAGTACTTC. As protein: CASSLRTGGRETQYF.

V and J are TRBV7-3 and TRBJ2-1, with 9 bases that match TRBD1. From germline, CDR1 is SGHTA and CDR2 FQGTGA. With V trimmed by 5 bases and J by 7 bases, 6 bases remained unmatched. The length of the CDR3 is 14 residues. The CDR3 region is CASSQGQGWNEQFF. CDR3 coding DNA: TGTGCCAGCAGCCAAGGACAGGGGTGGAATGAGCAGTTCTTC.

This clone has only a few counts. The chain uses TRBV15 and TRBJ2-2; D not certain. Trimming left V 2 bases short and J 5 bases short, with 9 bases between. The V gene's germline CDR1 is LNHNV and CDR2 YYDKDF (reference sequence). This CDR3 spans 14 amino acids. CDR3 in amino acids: CATSRPTLTGELFF. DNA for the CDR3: TGTGCCACCAGCAGACCGACACTGACCGGGGAGCTGTTTTTT.

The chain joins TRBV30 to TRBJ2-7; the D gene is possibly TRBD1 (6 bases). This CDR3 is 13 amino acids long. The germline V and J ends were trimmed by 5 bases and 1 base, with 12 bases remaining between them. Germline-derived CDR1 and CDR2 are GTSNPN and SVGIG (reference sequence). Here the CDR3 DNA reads TGTGCCTGGCAGAGAGGGGGTTCCTACGAGCAGTACTTC. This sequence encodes CAWQRGGSYEQYF.

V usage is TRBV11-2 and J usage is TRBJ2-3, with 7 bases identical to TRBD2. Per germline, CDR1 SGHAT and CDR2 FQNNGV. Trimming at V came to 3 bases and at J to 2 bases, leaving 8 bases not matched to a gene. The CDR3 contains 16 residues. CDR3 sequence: CASSFYGGRATDTQYF. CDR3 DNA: TGTGCCAGCAGCTTTTATGGAGGGAGGGCCACAGATACGCAGTATTTT.

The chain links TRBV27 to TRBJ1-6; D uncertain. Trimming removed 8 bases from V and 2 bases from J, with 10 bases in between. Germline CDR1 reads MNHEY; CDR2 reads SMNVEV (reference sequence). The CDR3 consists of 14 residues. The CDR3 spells CASSSYPYNSPLHF. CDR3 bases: TGTGCCAGCTCCTCGTATCCCTATAATTCACCCCTCCACTTT.

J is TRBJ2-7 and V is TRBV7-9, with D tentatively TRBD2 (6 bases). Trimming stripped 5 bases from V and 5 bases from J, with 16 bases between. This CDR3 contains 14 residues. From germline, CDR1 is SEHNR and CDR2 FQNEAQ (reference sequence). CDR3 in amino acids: CASSAGTLVNEQYF. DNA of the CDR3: TGTGCCAGCAGCGCAGGGACTTTAGTTAACGAGCAGTACTTC.

CDR3 amino acids: CAWDRRFTAEPGELFF. DNA of the CDR3: TGTGCCTGGGATCGAAGGTTCACGGCGGAACCCGGGGAGCTGTTTTTT. The V and J genes are TRBV30 and TRBJ2-2; no firm D call. CDR1 GTSNPN and CDR2 SVGIG come from the germline V gene (reference sequence). Trimming shortened V by 5 bases and J by 6 bases, and 22 bases separated the two germline ends. This CDR3 comprises 16 residues.

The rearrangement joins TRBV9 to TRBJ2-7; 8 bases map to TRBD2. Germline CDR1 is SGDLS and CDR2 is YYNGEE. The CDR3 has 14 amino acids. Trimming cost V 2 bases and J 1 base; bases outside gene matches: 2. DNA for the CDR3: TGTGCCAGCAGCGTCGGGACTAGGTCCTACGAGCAGTACTTC. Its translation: CASSVGTRSYEQYF.

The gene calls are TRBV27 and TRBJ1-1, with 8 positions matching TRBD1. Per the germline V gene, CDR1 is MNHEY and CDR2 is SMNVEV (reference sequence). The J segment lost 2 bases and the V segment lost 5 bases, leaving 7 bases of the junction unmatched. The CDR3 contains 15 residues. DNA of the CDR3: TGTGCCAGCAGTCCGATAACAGGGGGTAACACTGAAGCTTTCTTT. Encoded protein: CASSPITGGNTEAFF.